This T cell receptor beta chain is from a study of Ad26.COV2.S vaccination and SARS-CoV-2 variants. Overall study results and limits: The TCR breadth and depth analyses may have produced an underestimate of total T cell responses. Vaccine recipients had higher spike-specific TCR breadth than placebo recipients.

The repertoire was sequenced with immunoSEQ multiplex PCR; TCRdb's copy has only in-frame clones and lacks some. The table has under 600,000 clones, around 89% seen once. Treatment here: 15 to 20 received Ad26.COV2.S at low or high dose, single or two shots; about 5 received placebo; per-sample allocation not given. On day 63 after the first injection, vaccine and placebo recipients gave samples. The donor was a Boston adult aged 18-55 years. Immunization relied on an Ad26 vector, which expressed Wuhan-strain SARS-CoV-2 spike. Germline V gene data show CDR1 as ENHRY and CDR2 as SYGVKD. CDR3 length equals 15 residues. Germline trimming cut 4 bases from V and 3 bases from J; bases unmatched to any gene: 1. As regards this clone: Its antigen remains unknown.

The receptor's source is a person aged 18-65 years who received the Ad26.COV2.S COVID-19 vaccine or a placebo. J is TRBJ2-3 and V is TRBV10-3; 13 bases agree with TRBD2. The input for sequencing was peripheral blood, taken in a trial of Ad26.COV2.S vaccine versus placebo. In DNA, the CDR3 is TGTGCCATCAGTGGGGGACTAGCGGGAACAGATACGCAGTATTTT. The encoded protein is CAISGGLAGTDTQYF.